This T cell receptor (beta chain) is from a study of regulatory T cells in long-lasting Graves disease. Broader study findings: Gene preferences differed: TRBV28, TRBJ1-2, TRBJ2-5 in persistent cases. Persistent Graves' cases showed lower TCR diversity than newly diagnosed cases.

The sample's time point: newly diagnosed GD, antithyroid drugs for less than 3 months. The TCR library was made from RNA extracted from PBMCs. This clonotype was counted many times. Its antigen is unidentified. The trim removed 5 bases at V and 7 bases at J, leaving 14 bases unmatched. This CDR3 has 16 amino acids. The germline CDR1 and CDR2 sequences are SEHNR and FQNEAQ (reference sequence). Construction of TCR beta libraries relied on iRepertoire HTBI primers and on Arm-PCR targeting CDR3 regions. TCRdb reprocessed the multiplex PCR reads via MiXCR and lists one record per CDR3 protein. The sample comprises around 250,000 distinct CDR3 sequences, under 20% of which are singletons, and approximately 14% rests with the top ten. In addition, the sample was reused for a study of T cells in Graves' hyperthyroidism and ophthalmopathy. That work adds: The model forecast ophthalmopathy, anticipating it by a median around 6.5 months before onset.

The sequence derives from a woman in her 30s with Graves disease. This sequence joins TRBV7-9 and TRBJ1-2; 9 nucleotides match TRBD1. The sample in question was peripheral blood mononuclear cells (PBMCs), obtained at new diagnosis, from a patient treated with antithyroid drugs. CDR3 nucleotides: TGTGCCAGCAGCGATCAGAAGCAACAGGGGGCGCTTGGCTACACCTTC. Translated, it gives CASSDQKQQGALGYTF.